The clone carrying this T cell receptor beta chain was observed a single time. Germline CDR1 DFQATT, CDR2 SNEGSKA (reference sequence). The CDR3 is 11 residues long. V was clipped by 4 bases and J by 2 bases, with 5 bases between them. This sample was taken from a study of blood T cell repertoires in COVID-19. About the research overall: Sites across the United States, Italy and Spain contributed samples from acute and convalescent COVID-19.

Original processing notes: Estimates of nucleated cell counts were drawn from the amplification of reference gene primers. Profiled with immunoSEQ multiplex PCR; TCRdb holds only in-frame clones, not every one. V and J calls and clone size are as listed in that table; D and trimming were resolved from the DNA. Of tens of thousands of clones in the sample, 80% to 90% were seen once. The clonotype originates from a man aged 55-75 years with COVID-19, enrolled during active disease. The sequencing sample was made of peripheral blood. The V gene is TRBV20-1, the J gene TRBJ2-5; D is undetermined. This chain's CDR3 is CSAILQETQYF. For the CDR3, the DNA is TGCAGTGCTATCCTACAAGAGACCCAGTACTTC.